One and the same sample provided the 32 T cell receptor beta chains below, sequenced in a study of technical replicates of blood from a few donors. The table came from immunoSEQ multiplex PCR; TCRdb's copy has only in-frame clones and leaves some out. The table lists about 72,000 clones, around 95% of them singletons. Sequenced material: T cells isolated from PBMCs. Receptors originate from a human donor in good health.

The gene calls are TRBV14 and TRBJ2-3; maybe TRBD2 (6 bases). V was clipped by 1 base and J by 2 bases, with 19 bases between them. This CDR3 spans 18 amino acids. The germline V gene encodes CDR1 SGHDN and CDR2 FVKESK. This CDR3 is CASSQAEGLVRHTDTQYF. CDR3 DNA sequence: TGTGCCAGCAGCCAAGCGGAGGGGCTAGTGCGGCACACAGATACGCAGTATTTT.

The chain uses TRBV5-5 and TRBJ2-2; D possibly corresponds to TRBD1 (6 bases). The CDR3 covers 15 residues. Per germline, CDR1 SGHKS and CDR2 YYEKEE (reference sequence). Between the trimmed V and J ends, which lost 4 bases and 2 bases, there was a span of 12 bases. The CDR3 DNA reads as TGTGCCAGCAGCCTAAGGACAGTAAACACCGGGGAGCTGTTTTTT. This translates into CASSLRTVNTGELFF.

V gene TRBV30 combines with J gene TRBJ2-7; no firm D call. CDR1 is GTSNPN, CDR2 SVGIG, per germline (reference sequence). V was clipped by 2 bases and J by 3 bases, with 11 bases between them. CDR3 length equals 13 residues. This chain's CDR3 is CAWSTRRSYEQYF. The DNA for the CDR3 is TGTGCCTGGAGTACCCGACGGAGCTACGAGCAGTACTTC.

This clone was seen a single time. The chain has TRBV7-9 and TRBJ1-2; D not resolved. In germline, CDR1 is SEHNR, CDR2 FQNEAQ (reference sequence). Trimming left V 6 bases short and J 3 bases short, with 8 bases between. The CDR3 contains 12 residues. The CDR3 nucleotides are TGTGCCAGCAGTCCCAGTTACTATGGCTACACCTTC. Translating gives CASSPSYYGYTF.

The chain uses TRBV18 and TRBJ2-5, with a weak D call TRBD1 (6 bases). This CDR3 region has 13 residues. V was shortened by 2 bases and J by 3 bases, with 7 bases between the two germline ends. Germline CDR1 and CDR2: KGHSH and LQKENI. The CDR3 coding sequence is TGTGCCAGCTCACCAGGGACAAAAGAGACCCAGTACTTC. Translation: CASSPGTKETQYF. The entire variable domain, with the rest obtained from reference TRBV18 and TRBJ2-5, is as follows: NAGVMQNPRHLVRRRGQEARLRCSPMKGHSHVYWYRQLPEEGLKFMVYLQKENIIDESGMPKERFSAEFPKEGPSILRIQQVVRGDSAAYFCASSPGTKETQYFGPGTRLLVL.

The genes are TRBV5-1 and TRBJ2-1, with 12 positions matching TRBD2. This CDR3 contains 15 residues. Germline values: CDR1 SGHRS, CDR2 YFSETQ. V was clipped by 3 bases and J by 6 bases; unmatched bases: 4. CDR3 in amino acids: CASSYLTSGGNEQFF. CDR3 sequence (DNA): TGCGCCAGCAGCTACCTGACTAGCGGGGGCAATGAGCAGTTCTTC. Full variable domain (rest looked up from reference TRBV5-1 and TRBJ2-1): KAGVTQTPRYLIKTRGQQVTLSCSPISGHRSVSWYQQTPGQGLQFLFEYFSETQRNKGNFPGRFSGRQFSNSRSEMNVSTLELGDSALYLCASSYLTSGGNEQFFGPGTRLTVL.

The chain links TRBV28 to TRBJ1-1; the D gene is possibly TRBD1 (5 bases). Germline CDR1 and CDR2: MDHEN and SYDVKM. The ends were cut back, 5 bases at V and 3 bases at J, with 19 bases in the middle. The CDR3 sequence is 16 residues long. CDR3 sequence reads: CASSLNPGSGDTEAFF. CDR3 nucleotide sequence: TGTGCCAGCAGTCTGAACCCAGGGTCGGGGGACACTGAAGCTTTCTTT.

The chain uses TRBV27 and TRBJ1-2; tentatively, D is TRBD1 (5 bases). The CDR3 is 15 residues long. CDR1 MNHEY and CDR2 SMNVEV come from the germline V gene (reference sequence). The V end lost 6 bases, the J end lost 2 bases, and 16 bases lay between the germline ends. The CDR3 spells CASSPRDFSNYGYTF. CDR3 nucleotide sequence: TGTGCCAGCAGCCCACGGGACTTTTCGAACTATGGCTACACCTTC.

V is TRBV7-9 and J is TRBJ2-1, with a tentative D call TRBD2 (7 bases). The CDR3 has 18 residues. V was cut by 6 bases and J by 2 bases, with 23 bases left in between. CDR1 is SEHNR and CDR2 is FQNEAQ in the germline V gene (reference sequence). The CDR3 protein is CASSFPGGSSRTYNEQFF. The CDR3 region has the DNA TGTGCCAGCAGTTTCCCGGGGGGCTCCTCGAGGACCTACAATGAGCAGTTCTTC.

J is TRBJ1-6 and V is TRBV21-1; TRBD1 is taken as the D call from the table, unchecked against the DNA. TRBV21-1 corresponds to a pseudogene. The CDR3 length is 15 residues. This CDR3 reads CASIPRDRENSPLHF. The CDR3 DNA reads TGTGCCAGCATCCCAAGGGACAGGGAGAATTCACCCCTCCACTTT.

The V call is TRBV25-1, the J call TRBJ2-2; 8 bases fit TRBD1. The germline V gene encodes CDR1 MGHDK and CDR2 SYGVNS. V dropped 4 bases and J dropped 1; count of bases not matched to a gene: 2. The CDR3 runs to 15 residues. CDR3 in amino acids: CASSADRGNTGELFF. CDR3 coding DNA: TGTGCCAGCAGTGCTGACAGGGGGAACACCGGGGAGCTGTTTTTT.

This sequence joins TRBV30 and TRBJ1-2, with D possibly TRBD1 on 6 matching bases. CDR1 and CDR2 (germline): GTSNPN, SVGIG (reference sequence). The CDR3 consists of 15 residues. V lost 2 bases, J lost 3 bases, and 16 bases lay in between. CDR3 protein: CAWSTAGVRDYGYTF. For the CDR3, the DNA is TGTGCCTGGAGTACCGCAGGGGTGCGGGACTATGGCTACACCTTC.

The V call is TRBV27, the J call TRBJ2-2; D not resolved. The length of the CDR3 is 14 residues. Germline V gene data show CDR1 as MNHEY and CDR2 as SMNVEV (reference sequence). Trimming removed 6 bases from V and 1 base from J, with 9 bases in between. CDR3 nucleotide sequence: TGTGCCAGCAGGAGCGTCGGGAACACCGGGGAGCTGTTTTTT. Protein sequence: CASRSVGNTGELFF.

The rearrangement joins TRBV7-9 to TRBJ1-2; 7 positions match TRBD1. Per the germline V gene, CDR1 is SEHNR and CDR2 is FQNEAQ (reference sequence). V trimming: 5 bases; J trimming: 8 bases; junction bases outside the gene matches: 5. There are 12 residues in the CDR3. CDR3 amino acids: CASSLETGGYTF. The CDR3, as DNA: TGTGCCAGCAGCCTCGAGACAGGGGGCTACACCTTC.

In this sample, this clone turned up a few times. CDR3 region: CASSQSSYEQYF. The DNA of the CDR3 is TGCGCCAGCAGCCAGAGCTCCTACGAGCAGTACTTC. The J gene is TRBJ2-7, the V gene TRBV4-1; D is undetermined. The CDR3 length is 12 residues. V was pared by 3 bases and J by 0 bases, with 3 bases between. Germline CDR1 and CDR2: MGHRA and YSYEKL.

The chain recombines TRBV25-1 with TRBJ1-2; 7 nucleotides match TRBD1. The germline CDR1 and CDR2 sequences are MGHDK and SYGVNS. The CDR3 contains 12 residues. Trimming at V came to 9 bases and at J to 6 bases, leaving 7 bases not matched to a gene. The CDR3 DNA reads TGTGCCAGTCATACAGGGGAACATGGCTACACCTTC. This gives the protein CASHTGEHGYTF.

This clone was seen once. The chain employs TRBV10-3 and TRBJ1-2, with D possibly matching TRBD1 (6 bases). This CDR3 is built from 15 residues. From germline, CDR1 is ENHRY and CDR2 SYGVKD. Trimming left V 11 bases short and J 6 bases short, with 25 bases between. In DNA, the CDR3 is TGTGCCGTAGGAGAGCCGGACAGATCCCCCCATGGCTACACCTTC. Protein product: CAVGEPDRSPHGYTF.

This chain links TRBV18 with TRBJ1-3; 7 positions match TRBD1. J lost 3 bases, V lost 6 bases, and 11 bases had no gene match. The germline gives CDR1 KGHSH, CDR2 LQKENI. The length of the CDR3 is 16 residues. Written as DNA, the CDR3 is TGTGCCAGCTCCCGAACAACAGGGGTTTATGGAAACACCATATATTTT. As protein: CASSRTTGVYGNTIYF.

In the case of this clone: No DNA is shown, since the ends of the CDR3 on it are uncertain; the CDR3 is the one TCRdb lists. CDR3: CTSSQEFGSGTGELFF. The genes are TRBV1 and TRBJ2-2; the D call in the table, TRBD2, was not verified against the DNA. TRBV1 is a pseudogene segment. The CDR3 is 16 amino acids long, termini counted.

The rearrangement links TRBV14 to TRBJ2-7; D is possibly TRBD1 (6 bases). Germline CDR1 and CDR2: SGHDN and FVKESK. CDR3 length: 14 amino acids. The V end was cut by 1 base, the J end by 0 bases, with 7 bases between. CDR3 nucleotide sequence: TGTGCCAGCAGCCAAGGAGGGGGCTCCTACGAGCAGTACTTC. Amino acids: CASSQGGGSYEQYF.

The rearrangement uses TRBV11-2 and TRBJ2-5; D is possibly TRBD1 (5 bases). The V gene's germline CDR1 is SGHAT and CDR2 FQNNGV. V was shortened by 0 bases and J by 7 bases, with 12 bases between the two germline ends. The length of the CDR3 is 14 residues. The CDR3 here is CASSLEGALGTQYF. CDR3 in DNA: TGTGCCAGCAGCTTAGAAGGGGCCCTAGGGACCCAGTACTTC. The whole variable domain, filled in from reference TRBV11-2 and TRBJ2-5, reads EAGVAQSPRYKIIEKRQSVAFWCNPISGHATLYWYQQILGQGPKLLIQFQNNGVVDDSQLPKDRFSAERLKGVDSTLKIQPAKLEDSAVYLCASSLEGALGTQYFGPGTRLLVL.

This clone was detected only once. The gene calls are TRBV13 and TRBJ2-3; tentatively, D is TRBD2 (6 bases). Between the trimmed V and J ends, which lost 3 bases and 5 bases, there was a span of 6 bases. The CDR3 covers 12 residues. The germline V gene has CDR1 PRHDT and CDR2 FYEKMQ (reference sequence). The CDR3 loop reads CASSLRGDTQYF. CDR3 nucleotides: TGTGCCAGCAGCTTGCGGGGAGATACGCAGTATTTT.

This chain uses TRBV27 with TRBJ2-1; D possibly corresponds to TRBD2 (5 bases). Trimming removed 2 bases at V and 0 bases at J, with 11 bases between. The CDR3 is 16 amino acids. Germline-derived CDR1 and CDR2 are MNHEY and SMNVEV (reference sequence). CDR3 sequence (DNA): TGTGCCAGCAGTTTAGAGGGCTCGAGCTCCTACAATGAGCAGTTCTTC. This codes for CASSLEGSSSYNEQFF.

The chain uses TRBV5-4 and TRBJ1-4; TRBD1 agrees at 8 bases. The germline V gene encodes CDR1 SGHNT and CDR2 YYREEE (reference sequence). With V trimmed by 2 bases and J by 6 bases, 9 bases remained unmatched. The CDR3 totals 16 residues. The CDR3 DNA follows: TGTGCCAGCAGCTTAGCACAGGGGGTTTCCTATGAAAAACTGTTTTTT. It yields the protein CASSLAQGVSYEKLFF.

CDR3 coding DNA: TGTGCCAGCAGTGTACAGGGGGGCTCCTACGAGCAGTACTTC. Encoded protein: CASSVQGGSYEQYF. V and J are TRBV2 and TRBJ2-7; 8 bases match TRBD1. Losses at the gene ends were 4 bases for V and 0 bases for J; bases not matched to a gene: 2. Germline V gene data show CDR1 as SNHLY and CDR2 as FYNNEI. The CDR3 extends over 14 amino acids.

J is TRBJ2-5 and V is TRBV5-1; D is possibly TRBD1 (5 bases). In germline, CDR1 is SGHRS, CDR2 YFSETQ. The CDR3 sequence is 15 residues long. V was trimmed by 1 base and J by 1 base, leaving 11 bases between them. CDR3 nucleotide sequence: TGCGCCAGCAGCTTGTTTGAGACAGCCCAAGAGACCCAGTACTTC. Its protein is CASSLFETAQETQYF.

This clone was picked up one time. The chain links TRBV14 to TRBJ1-1, with a tentative D call TRBD1 (5 bases). The germline gives CDR1 SGHDN, CDR2 FVKESK. The CDR3 extends over 15 amino acids. The ends were cut back, 5 bases at V and 4 bases at J, with 17 bases in the middle. CDR3 sequence: CASSLDHWRGTEAFF. As DNA, the CDR3 is TGTGCCAGCAGCTTAGATCACTGGAGGGGCACTGAAGCTTTCTTT.

The CDR3 DNA is TGTGCCAGCAGCCCAAAGGGGGTCCTTAATGAAAAACTGTTTTTT. As protein: CASSPKGVLNEKLFF. The chain uses TRBV21-1 and TRBJ1-4; the table gives TRBD1 as D, unverified against the DNA. TRBV21-1 has pseudogene status. This CDR3 spans 15 amino acids.

CDR3 in DNA: TGCGCCAGCAGCCAAGATACGAGACAGGGGTTGGTCAATGAGCAGTTCTTC. Residues: CASSQDTRQGLVNEQFF. This chain uses TRBV4-1 with TRBJ2-1; 8 nucleotides agree with TRBD1. Per germline, CDR1 MGHRA and CDR2 YSYEKL. The CDR3 loop spans 17 amino acids. After removal of 0 bases from V and 6 bases from J, the junction contained 10 bases not matched to a gene.

This chain uses TRBV5-1 with TRBJ2-1; 8 nucleotides align to TRBD1. V lost 1 base to trimming and J lost 7 bases; unmatched junction nucleotides: 7. The germline gives CDR1 SGHRS, CDR2 YFSETQ. This CDR3 spans 15 amino acids. CDR3 protein: CASSLSGRGLNEQFF. The CDR3 coding sequence is TGCGCCAGCAGCTTGAGCGGCAGGGGGCTGAATGAGCAGTTCTTC. Complete variable domain (other parts from reference TRBV5-1 and TRBJ2-1): KAGVTQTPRYLIKTRGQQVTLSCSPISGHRSVSWYQQTPGQGLQFLFEYFSETQRNKGNFPGRFSGRQFSNSRSEMNVSTLELGDSALYLCASSLSGRGLNEQFFGPGTRLTVL.

The chain links TRBV5-1 to TRBJ1-2, with TRBD1 matching over 12 bases. The CDR3 sequence is 15 residues long. Germline lookup yields CDR1 SGHRS and CDR2 YFSETQ. The ends lost 4 bases at V and 7 bases at J; junction bases unmatched: 8. The CDR3 DNA follows: TGCGCCAGCAGCACGAGGGACAGGGGGCTATCTGGCTACACCTTC. Protein sequence: CASSTRDRGLSGYTF.

In nucleotides, the CDR3 is TGTGCCAGCAGCTCCACAGGGTATGTCTCCTACGAGCAGTACTTC. Protein product: CASSSTGYVSYEQYF. The genes are TRBV7-9 and TRBJ2-7; possibly TRBD1 for D (6 bases). CDR1 is SEHNR, CDR2 FQNEAQ, per germline (reference sequence). This CDR3 contains 15 residues. Trimming took 4 bases from V and 0 from J, leaving 13 bases between them.